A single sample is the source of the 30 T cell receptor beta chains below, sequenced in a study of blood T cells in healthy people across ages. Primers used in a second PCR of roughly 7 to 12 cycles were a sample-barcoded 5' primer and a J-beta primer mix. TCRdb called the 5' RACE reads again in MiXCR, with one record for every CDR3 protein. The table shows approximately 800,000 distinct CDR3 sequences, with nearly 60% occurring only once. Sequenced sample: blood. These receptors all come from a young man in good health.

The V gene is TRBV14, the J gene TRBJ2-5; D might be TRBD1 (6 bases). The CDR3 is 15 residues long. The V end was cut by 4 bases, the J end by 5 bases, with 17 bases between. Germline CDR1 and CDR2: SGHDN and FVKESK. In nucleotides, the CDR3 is TGTGCCAGCAGCCCCTTCGAAGGGGGTTGGGAGACCCAGTACTTC. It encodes CASSPFEGGWETQYF.

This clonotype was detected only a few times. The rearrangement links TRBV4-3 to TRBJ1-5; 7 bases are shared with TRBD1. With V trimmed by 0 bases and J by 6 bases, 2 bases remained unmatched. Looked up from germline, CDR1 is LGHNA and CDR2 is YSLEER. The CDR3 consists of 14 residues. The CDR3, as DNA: TGCGCCAGCAGCCAAGACAGGGGGGGTCAGCCCCAGCATTTT. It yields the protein CASSQDRGGQPQHF.

The CDR3 spells CASNILAGGPHEQYF. CDR3 in DNA: TGTGCCAGCAACATACTAGCGGGGGGGCCCCACGAGCAGTACTTC. The rearrangement links TRBV13 to TRBJ2-7, with 13 positions matching TRBD2. After removal of 7 bases from V and 5 bases from J, the junction contained 8 bases not matched to a gene. CDR1 PRHDT and CDR2 FYEKMQ come from the germline V gene (reference sequence). There are 15 residues in the CDR3.

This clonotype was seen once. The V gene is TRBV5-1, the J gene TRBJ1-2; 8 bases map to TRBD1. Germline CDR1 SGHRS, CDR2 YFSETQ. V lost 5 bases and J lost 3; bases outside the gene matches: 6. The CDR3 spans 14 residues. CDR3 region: CASSIRTGHYGYTF. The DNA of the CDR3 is TGCGCCAGCAGTATTCGGACAGGGCACTATGGCTACACCTTC.

The CDR3 bases are TGTGCCAGCAGCCCTTCGGTGAACTGGGCCAACGTCCTGACTTTC. This sequence encodes CASSPSVNWANVLTF. The chain couples TRBV3-1 to TRBJ2-6; D remains ambiguous. From germline, CDR1 is LGHDT and CDR2 YNNKEL (reference sequence). V was shortened by 4 bases and J by 5 bases, with 12 bases between the two germline ends. This CDR3 spans 15 amino acids.

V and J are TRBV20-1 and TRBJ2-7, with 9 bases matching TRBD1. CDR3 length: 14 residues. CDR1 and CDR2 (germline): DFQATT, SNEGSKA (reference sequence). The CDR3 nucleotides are TGCAGCTTACAGGGGGCCATAAGCTCCTACGAGCAGTACTTC. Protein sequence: CSLQGAISSYEQYF.

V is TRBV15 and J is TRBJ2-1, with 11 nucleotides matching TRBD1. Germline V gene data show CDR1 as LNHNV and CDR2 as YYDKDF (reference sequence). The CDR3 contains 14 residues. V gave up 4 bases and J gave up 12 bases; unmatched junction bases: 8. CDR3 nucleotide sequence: TGTGCCACCAGCAAGGGACAGGGGGTCTTAGGGCAGTTCTTC. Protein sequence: CATSKGQGVLGQFF.

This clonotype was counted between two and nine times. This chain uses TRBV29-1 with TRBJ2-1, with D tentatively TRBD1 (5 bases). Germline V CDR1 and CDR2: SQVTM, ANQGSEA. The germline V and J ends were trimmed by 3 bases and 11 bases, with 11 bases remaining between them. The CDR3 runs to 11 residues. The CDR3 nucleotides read TGCAGCGTTGACCAGACAGAAAAGCAGTTCTTC. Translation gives CSVDQTEKQFF.

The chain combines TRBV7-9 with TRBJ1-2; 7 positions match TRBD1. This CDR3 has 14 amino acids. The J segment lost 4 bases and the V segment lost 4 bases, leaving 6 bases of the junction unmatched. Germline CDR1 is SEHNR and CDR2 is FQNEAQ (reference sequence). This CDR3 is CASSSPGQPYGYTF. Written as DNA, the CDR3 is TGTGCCAGCAGCTCCCCGGGACAGCCCTATGGCTACACCTTC.

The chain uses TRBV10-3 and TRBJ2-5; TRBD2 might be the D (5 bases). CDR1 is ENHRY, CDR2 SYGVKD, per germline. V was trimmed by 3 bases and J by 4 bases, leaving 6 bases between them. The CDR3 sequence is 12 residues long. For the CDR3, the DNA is TGTGCCATCAGTGAACGGGGAGAGACCCAGTACTTC. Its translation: CAISERGETQYF.

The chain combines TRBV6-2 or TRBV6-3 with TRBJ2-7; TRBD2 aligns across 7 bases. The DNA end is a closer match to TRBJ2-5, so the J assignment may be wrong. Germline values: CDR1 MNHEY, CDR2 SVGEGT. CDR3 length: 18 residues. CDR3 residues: CASPPGGGDGLAKETQYF. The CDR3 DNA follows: TGTGCCAGCCCGCCGGGGGGAGGGGACGGACTGGCAAAAGAGACCCAGTACTTC.

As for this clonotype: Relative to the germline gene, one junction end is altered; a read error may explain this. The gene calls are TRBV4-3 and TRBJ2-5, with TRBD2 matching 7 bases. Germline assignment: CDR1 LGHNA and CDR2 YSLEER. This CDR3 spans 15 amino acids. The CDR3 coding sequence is TGCACCAGCAGCCGGGGGATGTGGGAGGGGAGTGTGCAGTACTTC. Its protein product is CTSSRGMWEGSVQYF.

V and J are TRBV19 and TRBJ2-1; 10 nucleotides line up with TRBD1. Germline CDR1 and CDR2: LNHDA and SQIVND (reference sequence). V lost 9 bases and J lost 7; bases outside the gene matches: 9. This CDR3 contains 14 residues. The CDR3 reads CASSRDRGFNEQFF. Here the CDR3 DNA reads TGTGCCAGCTCCCGGGACAGGGGTTTTAATGAGCAGTTCTTC. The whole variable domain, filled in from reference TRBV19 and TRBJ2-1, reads DGGITQSPKYLFRKEGQNVTLSCEQNLNHDAMYWYRQDPGQGLRLIYYSQIVNDFQKGDIAEGYSVSREKKESFPLTVTSAQKNPTAFYLCASSRDRGFNEQFFGPGTRLTVL.

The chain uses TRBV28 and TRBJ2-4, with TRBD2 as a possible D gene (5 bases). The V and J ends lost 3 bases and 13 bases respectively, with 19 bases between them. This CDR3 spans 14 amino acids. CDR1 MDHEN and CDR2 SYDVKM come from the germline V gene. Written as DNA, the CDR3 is TGTGCCAGCAGTTTTCGCAGGCGGGCTTCCTCGCAGTACTTC. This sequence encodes CASSFRRRASSQYF.

CDR3 in DNA: TGTGCCAGCAGAAAGGGGGGGCAGGTGGCGAATGAGCAGTTCTTC. Translation gives CASRKGGQVANEQFF. The rearrangement uses TRBV6-5 and TRBJ2-1, with a tentative D call TRBD2 (7 bases). CDR1 is MNHEY and CDR2 is SVGAGI in the germline V gene. The CDR3 length is 15 residues. Trimming removed 6 bases from V and 7 bases from J, with 19 bases in between.

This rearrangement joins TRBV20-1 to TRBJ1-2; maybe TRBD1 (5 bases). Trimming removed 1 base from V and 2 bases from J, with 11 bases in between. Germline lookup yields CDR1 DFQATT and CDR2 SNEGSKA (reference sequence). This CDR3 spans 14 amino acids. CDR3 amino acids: CSARGAAGNYGYTF. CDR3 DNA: TGCAGTGCTAGAGGTGCGGCAGGGAACTATGGCTACACCTTC.

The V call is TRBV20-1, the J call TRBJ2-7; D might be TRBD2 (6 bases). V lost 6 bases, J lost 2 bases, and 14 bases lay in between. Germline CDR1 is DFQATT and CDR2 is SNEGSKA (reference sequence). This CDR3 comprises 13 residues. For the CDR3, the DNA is TGCAGTGCACGGAGGGCCCCAACCTACGAGCAGTACTTC. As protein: CSARRAPTYEQYF.

CDR3 nucleotides: TGTGCCTGGAGGGGAGGGGGTTTGAGCTATGGCTACACCTTC. Translated: CAWRGGGLSYGYTF. The gene calls are TRBV30 and TRBJ1-2; D is perhaps TRBD1 (6 bases). Germline V lookup: CDR1 GTSNPN, CDR2 SVGIG (reference sequence). CDR3 length equals 14 residues. The V end was cut by 3 bases, the J end by 4 bases, with 15 bases between.

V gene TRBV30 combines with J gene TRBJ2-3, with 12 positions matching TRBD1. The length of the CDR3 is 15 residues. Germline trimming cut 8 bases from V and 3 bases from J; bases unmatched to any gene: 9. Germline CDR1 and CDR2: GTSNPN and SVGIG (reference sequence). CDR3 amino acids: CAKGQGAIHTDTQYF. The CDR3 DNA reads TGTGCCAAGGGACAGGGGGCAATTCATACAGATACGCAGTATTTT.

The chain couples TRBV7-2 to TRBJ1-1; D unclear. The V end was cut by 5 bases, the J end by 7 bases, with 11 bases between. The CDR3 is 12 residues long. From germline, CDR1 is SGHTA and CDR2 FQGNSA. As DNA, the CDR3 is TGTGCCAGCAGCAGTTACCGGAGTGAAGCTTTCTTT. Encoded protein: CASSSYRSEAFF.

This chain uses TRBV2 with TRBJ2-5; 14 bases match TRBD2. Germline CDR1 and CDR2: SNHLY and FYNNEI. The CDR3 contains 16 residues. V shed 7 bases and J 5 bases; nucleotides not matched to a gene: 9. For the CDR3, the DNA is TGTGCCAGCAAGGGACTAGCGGGGGTAGGATGGGAGACCCAGTACTTC. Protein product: CASKGLAGVGWETQYF.

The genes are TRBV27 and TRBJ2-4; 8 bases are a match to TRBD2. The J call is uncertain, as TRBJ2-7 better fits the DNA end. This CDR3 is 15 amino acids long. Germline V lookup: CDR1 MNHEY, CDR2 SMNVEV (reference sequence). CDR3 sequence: CASSLLGLGNYEQYF. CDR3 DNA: TGTGCCAGCAGTTTGCTGGGACTAGGAAATTACGAGCAGTACTTC.

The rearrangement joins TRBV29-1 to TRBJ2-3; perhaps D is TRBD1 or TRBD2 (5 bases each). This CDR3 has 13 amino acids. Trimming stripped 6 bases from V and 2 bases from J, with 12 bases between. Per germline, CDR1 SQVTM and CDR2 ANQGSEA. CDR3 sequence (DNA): TGCAGCGTATCCGGGACCTACACAGATACGCAGTATTTT. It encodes CSVSGTYTDTQYF.

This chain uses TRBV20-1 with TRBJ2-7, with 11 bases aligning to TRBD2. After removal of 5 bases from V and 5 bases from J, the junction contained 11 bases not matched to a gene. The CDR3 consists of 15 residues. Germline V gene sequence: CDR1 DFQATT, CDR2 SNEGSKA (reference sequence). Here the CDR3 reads CSAAKLAGVYNEQYF. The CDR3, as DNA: TGCAGTGCTGCGAAACTAGCGGGAGTTTATAACGAGCAGTACTTC.

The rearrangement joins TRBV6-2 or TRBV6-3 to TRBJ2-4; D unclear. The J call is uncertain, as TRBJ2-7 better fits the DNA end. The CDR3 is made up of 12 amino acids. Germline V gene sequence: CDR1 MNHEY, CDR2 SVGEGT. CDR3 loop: CASRTLGYEQYF. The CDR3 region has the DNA TGTGCCAGCAGAACCCTGGGATACGAGCAGTACTTC.

In nucleotides, the CDR3 is TGTGCCAGCAGTGACGGGACACCCAATCGGGGCTATGGCTACACCTTC. It codes for CASSDGTPNRGYGYTF. The rearrangement uses TRBV6-1 and TRBJ1-2, with a weak D call TRBD1 (6 bases). The CDR3 spans 16 residues. CDR1 and CDR2 from the germline V gene are MNHNS and SASEGT. Trimming shortened V by 3 bases and J by 4 bases, and 18 bases separated the two germline ends.

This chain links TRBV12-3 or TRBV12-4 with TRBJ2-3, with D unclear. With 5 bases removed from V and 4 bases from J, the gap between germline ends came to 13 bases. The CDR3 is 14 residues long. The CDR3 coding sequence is TGTGCCAGCAGTGGCAGCGCTAGAGCAGATACGCAGTATTTT. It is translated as CASSGSARADTQYF.

The chain's CDR3 is CASSSRLAGVSGEQFF. The CDR3, as DNA: TGTGCCAGCAGCTCACGACTAGCGGGAGTGTCTGGTGAGCAGTTCTTC. The chain uses TRBV7-9 and TRBJ2-1; 12 bases match TRBD2. Per the germline V gene, CDR1 is SEHNR and CDR2 is FQNEAQ (reference sequence). The V and J ends lost 4 bases and 9 bases, in that order; junction bases with no gene match: 10. CDR3 length: 16 residues.

This chain's CDR3 is CSARVAGANEQFF. The CDR3 nucleotides read TGCAGTGCTAGAGTAGCGGGGGCCAATGAGCAGTTCTTC. The V gene is TRBV20-1, the J gene TRBJ2-1, with TRBD2 identical over 9 bases. Germline V gives CDR1 DFQATT, CDR2 SNEGSKA (reference sequence). The CDR3 runs 13 residues. Losses at the gene ends were 1 base for V and 6 bases for J; bases not matched to a gene: 1.

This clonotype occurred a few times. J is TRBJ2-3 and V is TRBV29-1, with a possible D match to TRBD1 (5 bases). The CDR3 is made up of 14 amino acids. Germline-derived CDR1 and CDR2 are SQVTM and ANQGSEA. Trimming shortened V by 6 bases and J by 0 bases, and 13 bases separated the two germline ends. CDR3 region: CSVATDLSTDTQYF. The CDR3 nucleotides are TGCAGCGTAGCGACAGATTTGAGCACAGATACGCAGTATTTT.